What follows are 9 T cell receptor beta chains derived from one specimen sequenced in a study of siplizumab effects on memory and regulatory T cells. Here immunoSEQ multiplex PCR was the method, and the copy in TCRdb shows in-frame clones only, minus some. The data show about 56,000 clones, approximately 97% seen once. Sequenced material: naive CD8+ T cells sorted from blood. All receptors derive from a human donor in good health.

The J gene is TRBJ2-1, the V gene TRBV6-1; no definite D call. Per germline, CDR1 MNHNS and CDR2 SASEGT. The CDR3 runs 14 residues. V was cut by 4 bases and J by 4 bases, with 11 bases left in between. CDR3 residues: CASSAIAFYNEQFF. Written as DNA, the CDR3 is TGTGCCAGCAGTGCGATTGCATTTTACAATGAGCAGTTCTTC.

The chain joins TRBV15 to TRBJ2-3, with D uncertain. CDR1 is LNHNV, CDR2 YYDKDF, per germline (reference sequence). This CDR3 spans 11 amino acids. The germline V and J ends were trimmed by 1 base and 6 bases, with 2 bases remaining between them. CDR3 sequence: CATSRGDTQYF. CDR3 nucleotides: TGTGCCACCAGCAGAGGGGATACGCAGTATTTT.

This clone was seen just once. The V and J genes are TRBV2 and TRBJ2-4, with 7 bases matching TRBD2. The CDR3 totals 16 residues. V dropped 4 bases and J dropped 1; count of bases not matched to a gene: 7. Germline V gene data show CDR1 as SNHLY and CDR2 as FYNNEI. CDR3 DNA sequence: TGTGCCAGCAGTGTATCGGCGGGAGTTGCCAAAAACATTCAGTACTTC. It is translated as CASSVSAGVAKNIQYF.

The rearrangement uses TRBV10-3 and TRBJ2-7; D might be TRBD1 (5 bases). Germline CDR1 is ENHRY and CDR2 is SYGVKD. Trimming shortened V by 9 bases and J by 0 bases, and 12 bases separated the two germline ends. CDR3 length equals 13 residues. CDR3 amino acids: CAMGLNRSYEQYF. The CDR3 coding sequence is TGTGCCATGGGGCTGAACCGCTCCTACGAGCAGTACTTC.

This chain joins TRBV15 and TRBJ1-1; D gene ambiguous. CDR1 and CDR2 from the germline V gene are LNHNV and YYDKDF (reference sequence). V lost 1 base and J 0 bases, leaving 12 bases between the germline ends. There are 16 residues in the CDR3. CDR3 region: CATSRGIGQLNTEAFF. CDR3 nucleotides: TGTGCCACCAGCAGAGGAATAGGGCAGTTGAACACTGAAGCTTTCTTT. Based on the CDR3 plus reference TRBV15 and TRBJ1-1, the full variable domain is DAMVIQNPRYQVTQFGKPVTLSCSQTLNHNVMYWYQQKSSQAPKLLFHYYDKDFNNEADTPDNFQSRRPNTSFCFLDIRSPGLGDTAMYLCATSRGIGQLNTEAFFGQGTRLTVV.

The V gene is TRBV30, the J gene TRBJ1-1; the D is unclear. V was cut by 2 bases and J by 1 base, with 8 bases left in between. Germline CDR1 is GTSNPN and CDR2 is SVGIG (reference sequence). This CDR3 region has 13 residues. The CDR3 here is CAWSSEGNTEAFF. The DNA for the CDR3 is TGTGCCTGGAGTTCCGAGGGGAACACTGAAGCTTTCTTT.

The V and J genes are TRBV27 and TRBJ2-7; D call uncertain. V was shortened by 5 bases and J by 3 bases, with 14 bases between the two germline ends. From germline, CDR1 is MNHEY and CDR2 SMNVEV (reference sequence). The CDR3 loop spans 14 amino acids. CDR3 loop: CASSPRPTGYEQYF. Written as DNA, the CDR3 is TGTGCCAGCAGTCCGCGGCCGACGGGCTACGAGCAGTACTTC.

The chain uses TRBV11-2 and TRBJ2-1; the match to TRBD2 covers 7 bases. The CDR3 runs to 15 residues. The V gene end was trimmed by 5 bases and the J gene end by 1 base; junction bases not matched to a gene: 5. Per the germline V gene, CDR1 is SGHAT and CDR2 is FQNNGV. CDR3 DNA: TGTGCCAGCAGCATGATAGCGGGTTCCTACAATGAGCAGTTCTTC. Protein sequence: CASSMIAGSYNEQFF.

This clone was detected only once. The CDR3 nucleotides are TGTGCCAGCAGCTCTGGGTACTTC. Protein: CASSSGYF. The rearrangement uses TRBV7-9 and TRBJ2-5; unclear D gene. Germline V gene lookup returns CDR1 SEHNR and CDR2 FQNEAQ (reference sequence). The CDR3 totals 8 residues. Trimming removed 4 bases at V and 13 bases at J, with 4 bases between.